The clone carrying this TCR beta chain has a handful of counts. Its cognate antigen is unknown. These data originate in a study of T cells in Graves' hyperthyroidism and ophthalmopathy. Study-level points and caveats: Blood samples included most of the expanded thyroid clonotypes exceeding 0.001.

Amplified regions were TCR beta CDR3 sequences from RNA transcripts. The TCR CDR3 first-round RT-PCR relied on the HTBI primer set. TCRdb reanalysed the multiplex PCR reads using MiXCR and keeps one entry per CDR3 protein. The sample has around 450,000 distinct CDR3 sequences; roughly 15% are singletons. Germline lookup yields CDR1 MDHEN and CDR2 SYDVKM. The CDR3 has 14 amino acids. Trimming removed 2 bases at V and 3 bases at J, with 8 bases between. Extraction of PBMCs used 10 ml of fresh peripheral blood. The gene calls are TRBV28 and TRBJ1-3, with unresolved D. The clonotype originates from a woman aged 18-30 years with Graves' hyperthyroidism. Sequencing was performed on blood. As DNA, the CDR3 is TGTGCCAGCAGTTTAAAATTGGGTGGAAACACCATATATTTT. It translates to CASSLKLGGNTIYF.